This T cell receptor (beta chain) was sequenced in a study of long-term antiretroviral therapy in people with HIV (dated by TCRdb to about 2022). Describing the broader study: The earliest samples were collected about a decade before the 2015 WHO recommendation for immediate ART, when ART was typically delayed until CD4 counts fell. Whether ART initiation and durable HIV suppression were associated with changes in peripheral blood TRB repertoire composition and diversity was tested in a retrospective serial study. A total of 192 cryopreserved PBMC samples were contributed to the cohort by 30 adults with confirmed HIV infection, with samples collected serially over a mean of 6 years (range 1-12). Among the 30 or so participants with HIV, eleven to twelve were female. No cross-contamination during QIAcube processing was seen in test extractions of a monoclonal T-cell line run alongside a few dozen polyclonal samples. Study-wide findings and limitations: Inferences about post-ART repertoire changes are limited because no data were available on ART adherence, viral resistance or therapy changes. Because pre-ART samples had limited cell numbers, unsorted PBMC were profiled rather than sorted CD4+ and CD8+ T cells. At every time point, the repertoire was dominated by expanded TRB clones first identified before ART initiation, although this dominance fluctuated and, in many PLHIV, declined after ART. CDR3 length ranges in HIV repertoires were narrower than in controls, and network structure suggested an antigen-experienced repertoire with only a slight naive shift after ART. ART initiation was associated with a significant increase in TRB diversity, but diversity stayed significantly below transplant donor controls even after long-term ART. Samples dated from the mid-2000s to the late 2010s, and the ART regimens used may be less effective than current ones. Owing to limited PBMC availability, only the TCR beta chain was sequenced, without alpha chain pairing.

CDR1 and CDR2, per the germline V gene (reference sequence), are MNHEY and SMNVEV. The junction shows trimming of 8 bases on V and 9 bases on J, plus 14 bases between the germline ends. Spanning cysteine to phenylalanine, the CDR3 consists of 12 amino acids. Only the CDR3 DNA is retained, 36 bases long and in frame from the first base. The immunoSEQ hsTCRB v3.0 assay was used at survey level resolution to sequence the TRB variable region. The targeted TRB sequencing depth was roughly 35,000-50,000 T-cell genomes per sample. An Illumina MiSeq with a v3 150-cycle kit was used to sequence the pooled TRB libraries. The published analysis was carried out like this. Repertoire analysis ran in R within a reproducible Nextflow workflow covering QC, data transformation and analysis. LymphoSeq2, an R package for exploring AIRR-Seq data, was used to implement the custom analyses. A few samples yielding fewer than 5000 total TRB sequences were excluded, leaving around 190 analyzed HIV repertoires. Among the 180 to 200 retained HIV repertoires, approximately 57 were collected before ART initiation and 120 to 140 were collected after ART initiation. Each repertoire was downsampled to 5000 TRB nucleotide sequences, and summary statistics were averaged across 100 downsampling iterations. Only TRB sequences with CDR3 regions of at least seven amino acids were retained for analysis. Diversity was assessed using a clonality score derived from Shannon entropy and using the Gini coefficient. In repertoire networks, the top 5000 CDR3 amino acid sequences were linked whenever an edit distance of one separated two sequences. Antigen specificity groups and MHC restriction were predicted for TRB CDR3 amino acid sequences with GLIPH2. To flag known associations with CMV, EBV, HIV or tissue antigens, CDR3 amino acid sequences were compared against VDJdb and McPAS-TCR. Pre-ART, post-ART and control groups were compared with Wilcoxon signed-rank tests and Holm-Bonferroni correction. TCRdb obtained this table from immuneACCESS and retained in-frame rearrangements with V and J assigned. These tables miss some clones; where compared with another copy, unresolved V genes account for less than half of the shortfall, and the remainder is unexplained. For V, J and clone size, that table is used; D and trimming come from the DNA. Here the sample has approximately 23,000 clones; about 85% occur a single time. The ten top clones hold under 5.5% of the sample.

On this clone: Its antigen is unknown. No base qualities exist here, and no much larger clone lies one base off it.

To be included, a participant needed at least one PBMC sample from before ART initiation plus at least two post-ART samples. Every participant with HIV received treatment in the United States of America. Before DNA extraction, cryopreserved samples containing about 0.9-10 million PBMC were thawed and washed. At the time of the earliest PBMC sample, participants with HIV were aged between roughly 20 and 55 years. PBMC samples were contributed by each participant from 1-4 timepoints before ART initiation and 2-8 timepoints after ART initiation, with a median of 7 samples. Serial HIV viral load, CD4+ T-cell count, ART history and demographic data were obtained for every participant. Genomic DNA was extracted from unsorted PBMC with a Qiagen kit on a QIAcube, with processing performed in batches of 12 samples.

The chain links TRBV27 with TRBJ1-5, and the D gene may be TRBD1, 5 bases matching. This specimen was unsorted PBMCs, taken just over 2.6 years after starting antiretroviral therapy. The sequence was collected from a man aged 35 to 55 with HIV. The DNA is as follows: TGTGCCAGCGCTCTTGGGGGGGGGCCCCAGCATTTT. It encodes CASALGGGPQHF.